This T cell receptor beta chain was obtained from a study of cytomegalovirus exposure and HLA in healthy donors. With 60 Vbeta and 13 Jbeta primers, the PCR was carried out. The method was immunoSEQ multiplex PCR; TCRdb's version includes in-frame clones alone and lacks a portion of them. The sample shows hundreds of thousands of clones, roughly four fifths of them seen only once. As regards this clone: Its specificity is unknown.

Study conclusions and caveats: There were over 150 TCR beta chains listed as cytomegalovirus-associated. In an earlier analysis, most TCR beta V segments were productive about 87% or about 30% of the time. TCR beta sequences reportedly predicted most subjects' HLA-A and HLA-B alleles accurately. Usually a TCR sequence was rare, but some public TCRs were found in many donors.

The germline gives CDR1 LNHDA, CDR2 SQIVND (reference sequence). The CDR3 sequence is 15 residues long. J lost 2 bases, V lost 6 bases, and 9 bases had no gene match. This TCR came from a girl aged 10-17 years in good health and CMV-seronegative. The rearrangement uses TRBV19 and TRBJ1-1; 7 nucleotides match TRBD1. Material for sequencing was PBMCs. As DNA, the CDR3 is TGTGCCAGTAGATTCCGGGACAGTCAAAACACTGAAGCTTTCTTT. Translating it yields CASRFRDSQNTEAFF.